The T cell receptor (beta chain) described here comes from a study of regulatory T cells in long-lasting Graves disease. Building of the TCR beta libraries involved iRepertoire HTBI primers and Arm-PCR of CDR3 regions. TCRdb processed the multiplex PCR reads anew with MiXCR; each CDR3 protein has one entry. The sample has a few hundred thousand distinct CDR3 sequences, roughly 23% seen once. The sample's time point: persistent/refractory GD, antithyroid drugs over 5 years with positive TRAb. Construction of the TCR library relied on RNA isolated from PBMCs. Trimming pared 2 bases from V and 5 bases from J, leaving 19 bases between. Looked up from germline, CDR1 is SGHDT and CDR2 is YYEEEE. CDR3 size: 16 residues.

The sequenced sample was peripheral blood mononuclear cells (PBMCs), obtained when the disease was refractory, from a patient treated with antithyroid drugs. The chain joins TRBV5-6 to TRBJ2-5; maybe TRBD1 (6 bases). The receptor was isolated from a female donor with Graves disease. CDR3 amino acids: CASSFPPQGMVETQYF. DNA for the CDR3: TGTGCCAGCAGCTTCCCTCCACAGGGAATGGTGGAGACCCAGTACTTC.